The clone carrying this T cell receptor beta chain showed up just once. This record belongs to a study of blood T cell repertoires in COVID-19. For the study at large: In each case, the material was cDNA or gDNA derived from T cells, B-cell-depleted T cells, or PBMCs.

Measured with immunoSEQ multiplex PCR; TCRdb has only the in-frame clones, and not every one. The data show fewer than 120,000 clones, 70% to 90% seen once. Germline V gene sequence: CDR1 SGHTS, CDR2 YDEGEE. The CDR3 extends over 14 amino acids. The J segment lost 3 bases and the V segment lost 4 bases, leaving 6 bases of the junction unmatched. The receptor was derived from a human donor in a cohort sampled during active COVID-19. The chain uses TRBV5-8 and TRBJ1-2, with 7 bases matching TRBD1. The sample consisted of peripheral blood. CDR3 nucleotide sequence: TGTGCCAGCAGCCGCCTAGACAGGGACTATGGCTACACCTTC. Protein: CASSRLDRDYGYTF. The full variable domain, completed using reference TRBV5-8 and TRBJ1-2, is EAGVTQSPTHLIKTRGQQATLRCSPISGHTSVYWYQQALGLGLQFLLWYDEGEERNRGNFPPRFSGRQFPNYSSELNVNALELEDSALYLCASSRLDRDYGYTFGSGTRLTVV.